This is a list of T cell receptor beta chains from one sample in a study of CD8 T cells in Susac syndrome. TCRdb reprocessed the immunoSEQ multiplex PCR reads with MiXCR, giving one entry per CDR3 protein. The sample shows a few hundred thousand distinct CDR3 sequences, 95% of them seen only once. The sequencing sample was made of CD4+ T cells from PBMCs. The receptor source for this set is a human donor with multiple sclerosis. CDR3s include the opening cysteine and the closing phenylalanine or tryptophan. The D gene is left open where the match is weak. The size entry is marked missing in some rows and otherwise reads once, few, many or a size class.

>-|TRBD2|TRBV15|TRBJ2-1
TGTGCCACCAGCGGGCGGCTAGCGGGGCCTGAGCAGTTCTTC
CATSGRLAGPEQFF
>-|-|TRBV28|TRBJ2-7
TGTGCCAGCAGTACCCATTCAATTGAGCAGTACTTC
CASSTHSIEQYF
>-|TRBD1|TRBV10-3|TRBJ1-1
TGTGCCATCAGTCCACAGGGGGTTGAGACTGAAGCTTTCTTT
CAISPQGVETEAFF
>-|-|TRBV27|TRBJ2-2
TGTGCCAGCAGTTTCCAATCGGGGGGCGAAAACACCGGGGAGCTGTTTTTT
CASSFQSGGENTGELFF
>-|-|TRBV27|TRBJ2-5
TGTGCCAGCAGCAAAACATCCCTGTCCGGGAGTTCGGCGACCCAGTACTTC
CASSKTSLSGSSATQYF
>-|-|TRBV9|TRBJ2-1
TGTGCCAGCAGCGTAGAAACAGGAAACTACAATGAGCAGTTCTTC
CASSVETGNYNEQFF
>-|TRBD1|TRBV3-1|TRBJ2-3
TGTGCCAGCAGCCGAGGGACAGTTGCGCAGTATTTT
CASSRGTVAQYF
>-|TRBD1|TRBV4-1|TRBJ2-7
TGCGCCAGCAGCCAAAGGACAGGTTCGGTCTACGAGCAGTACTTC
CASSQRTGSVYEQYF
>-|-|TRBV19|TRBJ2-6
TGTGCCAGTAGCCCCACCGGGGCCAACGTCCTGACTTTC
CASSPTGANVLTF
>once|TRBD1|TRBV27|TRBJ2-7
TGTGCCAGCAGTCCCGACAGGGCGATAACCTACGAGCAGTACTTC
CASSPDRAITYEQYF
>once|-|TRBV11-2|TRBJ2-6
TGTGCCAGCAGCTTAGGGTCCGTCCTGACTTTC
CASSLGSVLTF
>-|-|TRBV21-1|TRBJ2-1
TGTGCCAGCAGCAAGCGGGCTAAGCCATACAATGAGCAGTTCTTC
CASSKRAKPYNEQFF
>-|-|TRBV27|TRBJ2-3
TGTGCCAGCAGTCCCCGGCGGACGCCCACAGATACGCAGTATTTT
CASSPRRTPTDTQYF
>once|TRBD1|TRBV7-3|TRBJ2-1
TGTGCCAGCAGCTTTACCCCGGGACAGGGGGCTAGGGAGCAGTTCTTC
CASSFTPGQGAREQFF
>-|-|TRBV12-3/TRBV12-4|TRBJ1-6
TGTGCCAGCACCCTTAAAGGTGACTCACCCCTCCACTTT
CASTLKGDSPLHF
>-|TRBD2|TRBV12-3/TRBV12-4|TRBJ2-5
TGTGCCAGCAGTTTACGACTAGCGGGGGCAGAGACCCAGTACTTC
CASSLRLAGAETQYF
>once|-|TRBV29-1|TRBJ1-2
TGCAGCGTTGATATGGGCTACACCTTC
CSVDMGYTF
>-|-|TRBV7-9|TRBJ2-5
TGTGCCAGCAGCAATCTGGCTGGGGGGTACCAAGAGACCCAGTACTTC
CASSNLAGGYQETQYF
>-|-|TRBV20-1|TRBJ1-1
TGCAGTGCTCCCCAGTGGGGAACTGAAGCTTTCTTT
CSAPQWGTEAFF
>-|-|TRBV30|TRBJ1-3
TGTGCCTGGACAACGAACTCTGGAAACACCATATATTTT
CAWTTNSGNTIYF
>-|TRBD2|TRBV3-1|TRBJ2-1
TGTGCCAGCCCTCCGGGACTAGCTACCGGCGGGCAGTTCTTC
CASPPGLATGGQFF
>-|TRBD2|TRBV12-3/TRBV12-4|TRBJ2-7
TGTGCCAGCAAACTAGCGGGAGCATTAAACGAGCAGTACTTC
CASKLAGALNEQYF
>-|TRBD1|TRBV12-5|TRBJ2-5
TGTGCTAGTGGTTTGGACCGGGACAGTAGGTACTTC
CASGLDRDSRYF
>-|TRBD1|TRBV29-1|TRBJ2-7
TGCAGCGTTTCTTGGCGGGACAGGGGCTCCTACGAGCAGTACTTC
CSVSWRDRGSYEQYF
>-|-|TRBV7-2|TRBJ2-3
TGTGCCAGCAGCTTCGTTGGGACTGCAGATACGCAGTATTTT
CASSFVGTADTQYF
>-|-|TRBV20-1|TRBJ2-7
TGCAGTGCTAGGGTTAGCACGGCGGGGTCCTACGAGCAGTACTTC
CSARVSTAGSYEQYF
>-|-|TRBV6-5|TRBJ1-1
TGTGCCAGCAGTTCCACGGGGTTAACTGAAGCTTTCTTT
CASSSTGLTEAFF
>-|TRBD1|TRBV2|TRBJ2-2
TGTGCCAGCAGCCCGGAGAACAGGGGCACCGGGGAGCTGTTTTTT
CASSPENRGTGELFF
>-|-|TRBV6-5|TRBJ2-7
TGTGCCAGCAGGACGGATGCCTACGAGCAGTACTTC
CASRTDAYEQYF
>-|-|TRBV30|TRBJ2-1
TGTGCCTGGAGTCCCTATTACAATGAGCAGTTCTTC
CAWSPYYNEQFF
>-|-|TRBV20-1|TRBJ2-3
TGCAGTGCTAGTTTGGGAGATACGCAGTATTTT
CSASLGDTQYF
>-|-|TRBV9|TRBJ1-1
TGTGCCAGCAGCGCCGGACTCCCGCGGGGGGGTATGAACACTGAAGCTTTCTTT
CASSAGLPRGGMNTEAFF
>-|-|TRBV7-6|TRBJ2-1
TGTGCCAGCAGCTTAGAGGTTAGGGGGTCGAGCAATGAGCAGTTCTTC
CASSLEVRGSSNEQFF
>-|-|TRBV19|TRBJ2-7
TGTGCCAGTAGTATAGCTGGTCAGTACGAGCAGTACTTC
CASSIAGQYEQYF
>-|TRBD2|TRBV9|TRBJ2-1
TGTGCCAGCAGCGGTGGGAGGGGGCAGTTCTTC
CASSGGRGQFF
>-|-|TRBV9|TRBJ2-3
TGTGCCAGCAGCGGCGGAGGGAGTTCGGTCACAGATACGCAGTATTTT
CASSGGGSSVTDTQYF
>-|-|TRBV18|TRBJ2-5
TGTGCCAGCTCACGATCTGGGGACGAGACCCAGTACTTC
CASSRSGDETQYF
>-|TRBD2|TRBV20-1|TRBJ2-1
TGCAGTGCCCGGGGGGATCGTGTTGAGCAGTTCTTC
CSARGDRVEQFF
>-|-|TRBV6-5|TRBJ2-7
TGTGCCAGCAGTTACTTCCGGGAGTCGGGAGAGCAGTACTTC
CASSYFRESGEQYF
>-|-|TRBV10-1|TRBJ2-3
TGCGCCAGCAGTGCGTCACCCGGAGATACGCAGTATTTT
CASSASPGDTQYF
>-|-|TRBV24-1|TRBJ2-5
TGTGCCACCACTAGTGACACCGGGGTTCAGTACTTC
CATTSDTGVQYF
>-|-|TRBV7-3|TRBJ2-5
TGTGCCAGCAGTAGGAGATCTCAAGAGACCCAGTACTTC
CASSRRSQETQYF
>-|-|TRBV29-1|TRBJ2-4
TGCAGCGCCACTTCAGGGGACAGCGGGGCCAAAAACATTCAGTACTTC
CSATSGDSGAKNIQYF
>-|-|TRBV5-1|TRBJ2-7
TGCGCCAGCAGCTTGGTGGCCGCCCAAAGCTCCTACGAGCAGTACTTC
CASSLVAAQSSYEQYF
>-|TRBD1|TRBV19|TRBJ1-2
TGTGCCAGTAGTATAGTGGACAGGGGGAACTATGGCTACACCTTC
CASSIVDRGNYGYTF
>-|-|TRBV6-6|TRBJ2-3
TGTGCCAGCGGCAATTGGGGCACAGATACGCAGTATTTT
CASGNWGTDTQYF
>-|-|TRBV15|TRBJ1-4
TGTGCCACCAGCTCTAACGAAGGGGTCCGGGAGGAACTGTTTTTT
CATSSNEGVREELFF
>once|-|TRBV6-5|TRBJ2-7
TGTGCCAGCAGTTTCCGGATGCTAAACAGGGAAATTTCCCCCTACGAGCAGTACTTC
CASSFRMLNREISPYEQYF
>-|TRBD1|TRBV12-3/TRBV12-4|TRBJ1-2
TGTGCCAGCAGTCCTATCGGACAGGCCCATGGCTACACCTTC
CASSPIGQAHGYTF
>-|-|TRBV4-2|TRBJ1-1
TGTGCCAGCAGCCAGAGCGACAGATTGAACACTGAAGCTTTCTTT
CASSQSDRLNTEAFF
>-|TRBD2|TRBV3-1|TRBJ2-5
TGTGCCAGCAGCCAAGGCGGGAGGGGAGGCGAGACCCAGTACTTC
CASSQGGRGGETQYF